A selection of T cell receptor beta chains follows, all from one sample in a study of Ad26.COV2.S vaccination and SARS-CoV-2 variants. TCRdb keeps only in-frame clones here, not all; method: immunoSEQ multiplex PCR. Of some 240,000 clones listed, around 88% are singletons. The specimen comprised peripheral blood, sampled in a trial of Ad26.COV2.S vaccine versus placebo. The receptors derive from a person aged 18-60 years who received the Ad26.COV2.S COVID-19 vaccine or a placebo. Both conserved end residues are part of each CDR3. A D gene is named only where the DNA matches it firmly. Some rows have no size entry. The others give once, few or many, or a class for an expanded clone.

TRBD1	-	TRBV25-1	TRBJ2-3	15	TGTGCCAGCCCTCTGGACAGGGGACGAACAGATACGCAGTATTTT	CASPLDRGRTDTQYF
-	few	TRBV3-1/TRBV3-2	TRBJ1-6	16	TGTGCCAGCAGCCAGATCGCAGACACATATAATTCACCCCTCCACTTT	CASSQIADTYNSPLHF
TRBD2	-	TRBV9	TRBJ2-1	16	TGTGCCAGCAGCGTAGGAGCGGGAGGGCCCTCGGATGAGCAGTTCTTC	CASSVGAGGPSDEQFF
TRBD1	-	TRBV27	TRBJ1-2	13	TGTGCCAGCAGTTTAAGGGACAGGGGTGGCTACACCTTC	CASSLRDRGGYTF
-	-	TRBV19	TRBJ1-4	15	TGTGCCAGTAGCCTACCCGGGACGGCTAATGAAAAACTGTTTTTT	CASSLPGTANEKLFF
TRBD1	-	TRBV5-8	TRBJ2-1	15	TGTGCCAGCAGCTTTAGGGACAGGGTGAACAATGAGCAGTTCTTC	CASSFRDRVNNEQFF
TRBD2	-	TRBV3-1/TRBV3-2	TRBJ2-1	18	TGTGCCAGCAGCCGAAAACTGCTAGCGGTGGAGTCCTACAATGAGCAGTTCTTC	CASSRKLLAVESYNEQFF
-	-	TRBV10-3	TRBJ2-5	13	TGTGCCATCAGTGAAGGAGCGGGAGAGACCCAGTACTTC	CAISEGAGETQYF
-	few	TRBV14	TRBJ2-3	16	TGTGCCAGCAGCAGGGGAAGGGACCTCGTCACAGATACGCAGTATTTT	CASSRGRDLVTDTQYF
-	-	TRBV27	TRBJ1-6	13	TGTGCCAGCAGTTTGGAAAGGGGCCTGCCCCTCCACTTT	CASSLERGLPLHF
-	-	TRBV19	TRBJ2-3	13	TGTGCCAGTAGTATCGTGGGGGGAGATACGCAGTATTTT	CASSIVGGDTQYF
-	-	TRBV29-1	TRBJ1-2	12	TGCAGCGCACGAGGAAGAAACTATGGCTACACCTTC	CSARGRNYGYTF
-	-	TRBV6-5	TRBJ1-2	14	TGTGCCAGCAGTTACTCGCTGGGGAGTCCTGGCTACACCTTC	CASSYSLGSPGYTF
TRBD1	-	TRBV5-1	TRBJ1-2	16	TGCGCCAGCAGCTTCCCAGATTACCAGGGGGCAGGAGGCTACACCTTC	CASSFPDYQGAGGYTF
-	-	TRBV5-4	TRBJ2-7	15	TGTGCCAGCAGGAGGGACAGCGGGGGTACCTACGAGCAGTACTTC	CASRRDSGGTYEQYF